Presented here are 5 T cell receptor beta chains from one specimen sequenced in a study of T cell repertoires in cytomegalovirus infection. Via MiXCR, TCRdb re-called the reads, giving one row per CDR3 protein. The table has under 350,000 distinct CDR3 sequences, roughly a tenth seen once; the top ten hold around 2.4%. Sequencing was performed on PBMCs. These receptor sequences come from a human donor in good health (CMV status not recorded). Some clones in this sample may be carry-over from other donors' samples.

This clonotype was seen many times. The V call is TRBV25-1, the J call TRBJ2-3, with D perhaps given as TRBD1 or TRBD2 (6 bases each). The V end lost 3 bases, the J end lost 0 bases, and 13 bases lay between the germline ends. The CDR3 consists of 16 residues. From germline, CDR1 is MGHDK and CDR2 SYGVNS. CDR3 DNA: TGTGCCAGCAGTGAGTCCGGGGGCGATAGCACAGATACGCAGTATTTT. It is translated as CASSESGGDSTDTQYF.

This clonotype was seen ten or more times. J is TRBJ1-5 and V is TRBV12-3 or TRBV12-4; 9 bases line up with TRBD1. The CDR3 totals 14 residues. Trimming cost V 4 bases and J 6 bases; bases outside gene matches: 4. The DNA of the CDR3 is TGTGCCAGCAGTTCTACAGGGGGCTCTCAGCCCCAGCATTTT. Translating it yields CASSSTGGSQPQHF.

V and J are TRBV19 and TRBJ2-2; 7 bases line up with TRBD2. The CDR3 contains 14 residues. The germline V gene encodes CDR1 LNHDA and CDR2 SQIVND (reference sequence). Trimming cost V 5 bases and J 6 bases; bases outside gene matches: 6. In nucleotides, the CDR3 is TGTGCCAGTAGTCCCGTGGGAGGGGCCGGGGAGCTGTTTTTT. This codes for CASSPVGGAGELFF.

This chain links TRBV20-1 with TRBJ1-2; TRBD1 matches 10 bases. The CDR3 is made up of 15 amino acids. Germline V CDR1 and CDR2: DFQATT, SNEGSKA (reference sequence). Trimming removed 3 bases from V and 4 bases from J; junction bases left unmatched: 8. The CDR3 loop is CSARDDRGRSYGYTF. The CDR3 coding sequence is TGCAGTGCTAGGGACGACAGGGGGCGCAGCTATGGCTACACCTTC.

The chain uses TRBV2 and TRBJ2-2; no firm D call. The CDR3 runs 15 residues. CDR1 SNHLY and CDR2 FYNNEI come from the germline V gene. Trimming took off 10 bases at V and 0 bases at J, with 15 bases between the two ends. Here the CDR3 reads CATLPGFSNTGELFF. Written as DNA, the CDR3 is TGTGCCACCCTTCCGGGCTTTTCGAACACCGGGGAGCTGTTTTTT. Drawing the rest from reference TRBV2 and TRBJ2-2, the complete variable domain is EPEVTQTPSHQVTQMGQEVILRCVPISNHLYFYWYRQILGQKVEFLVSFYNNEISEKSEIFDDQFSVERPDGSNFTLKIRSTKLEDSAMYFCATLPGFSNTGELFFGEGSRLTVL.